One sample yielded the 3 T cell receptor beta chains listed below, sequenced in a study of blood T cell repertoires in COVID-19. Generated by immunoSEQ multiplex PCR, the TCRdb table keeps only in-frame clones and is missing some. The table shows 60,000 to 90,000 clones, with more than 60% occurring only once. Sequences were obtained from peripheral blood. The receptors stem from a man aged 60 to 69 with acute or convalescent COVID-19.

The gene calls are TRBV7-3 and TRBJ2-2, with D tentatively TRBD2 (6 bases). Trimming left V 5 bases short and J 4 bases short, with 17 bases between. Germline CDR1 reads SGHTA; CDR2 reads FQGTGA. There are 16 residues in the CDR3. The CDR3 DNA sequence: TGTGCCAGCAGCGTATCCCGACTAGTAACCACCGGGGAGCTGTTTTTT. Translation gives CASSVSRLVTTGELFF.

The table lists this clone with a count of one. The chain employs TRBV9 and TRBJ2-5; D unresolved. The CDR3 sequence is 17 residues long. V was shortened by 2 bases and J by 1 base, with 18 bases between the two germline ends. Germline V lookup: CDR1 SGDLS, CDR2 YYNGEE. DNA for the CDR3: TGTGCCAGCAGCGTGAGTGGGCAGGCCCCGAGCCAAGAGACCCAGTACTTC. Protein product: CASSVSGQAPSQETQYF.

This chain connects TRBV7-2 to TRBJ1-1, with D unresolved. The germline V and J ends were trimmed by 2 bases and 0 bases, with 10 bases remaining between them. Per the germline V gene, CDR1 is SGHTA and CDR2 is FQGNSA. The CDR3 consists of 15 residues. This chain's CDR3 is CASSLPGYLNTEAFF. In DNA form, the CDR3 reads TGTGCCAGCAGCTTACCGGGGTATCTGAACACTGAAGCTTTCTTT.